This TCR beta chain was found in a study of blood T cells in healthy people across ages. Each donor supplied roughly 9.2 milliliters of peripheral blood. The V segment lost 4 bases and the J segment 5 bases; nucleotides outside the gene matches: 7. This CDR3 has 17 amino acids. A second about 7 to 11 cycle PCR used barcoded and J-beta primers. Tagging of each cDNA molecule was performed by a template-switch adaptor with 12 random nucleotides. TCRdb re-derived calls from the 5' RACE reads in MiXCR, one entry per CDR3 protein. The sample yields 1,100,000 or so distinct CDR3 sequences, 40% to 45% seen once.

The receptor's source is a woman in her sixties or seventies in good health. V gene TRBV12-3 or TRBV12-4 combines with J gene TRBJ2-1; 14 bases align to TRBD2. The sample consisted of blood. CDR3 nucleotide sequence: TGTGCCAGCAGTTCCCTTCGGACTAGCGGGAGGAACAATGAGCAGTTCTTC. It yields the protein CASSSLRTSGRNNEQFF.